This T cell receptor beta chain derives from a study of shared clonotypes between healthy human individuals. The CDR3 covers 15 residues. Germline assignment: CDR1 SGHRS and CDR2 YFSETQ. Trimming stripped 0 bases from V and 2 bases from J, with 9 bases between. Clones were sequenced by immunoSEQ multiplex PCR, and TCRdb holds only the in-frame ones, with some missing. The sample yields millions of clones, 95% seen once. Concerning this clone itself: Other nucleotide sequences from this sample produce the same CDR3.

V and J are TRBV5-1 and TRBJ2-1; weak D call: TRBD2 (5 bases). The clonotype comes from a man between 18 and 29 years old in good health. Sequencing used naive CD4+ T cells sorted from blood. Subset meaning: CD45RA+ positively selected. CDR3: CASSLAPGTYNEQFF. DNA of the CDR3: TGCGCCAGCAGCTTGGCTCCGGGAACCTACAATGAGCAGTTCTTC.